The 24 T cell receptor beta chains below come from one sample, sequenced in a study of cytomegalovirus exposure and HLA in healthy donors. Profiling relied on immunoSEQ multiplex PCR, and the TCRdb table lists in-frame clones only, not all of them. Of 150,000 to 200,000 clones listed, roughly 83% were seen once; the top ten hold 9.5% to 13%. Sample: PBMCs. These receptors came from a man younger than 40 in good health and CMV-seropositive.

The V gene is TRBV28, the J gene TRBJ1-4; the D gene is possibly TRBD1 (5 bases). Between the trimmed V and J ends, which lost 11 bases and 4 bases, there was a span of 17 bases. CDR1 MDHEN and CDR2 SYDVKM come from the germline V gene. The CDR3 spans 14 residues. CDR3 residues: CAARGIQGNEKLFF. CDR3 DNA: TGTGCCGCACGGGGGATTCAGGGTAATGAAAAACTGTTTTTT.

The rearrangement joins TRBV5-5 to TRBJ1-1, with 7 nucleotides matching TRBD1. The CDR3 totals 14 residues. Germline-derived CDR1 and CDR2 are SGHKS and YYEKEE (reference sequence). The V and J ends lost 2 bases and 2 bases, in that order; junction bases with no gene match: 3. The CDR3 sequence: CASSFNRGNTEAFF. The CDR3 region has the DNA TGTGCCAGCAGCTTTAACAGGGGAAACACTGAAGCTTTCTTT.

The J gene is TRBJ1-1, the V gene TRBV7-6; TRBD1 might be the D (6 bases). CDR1 and CDR2 from the germline V gene are SGHVS and FNYEAQ. This CDR3 spans 11 amino acids. Trimming removed 6 bases from V and 11 bases from J, with 13 bases in between. The CDR3: CASSTGLLAFF. CDR3 bases: TGTGCCAGCAGTACAGGGTTACTGGCTTTCTTT.

The genes are TRBV14 and TRBJ2-1, with a tentative D call TRBD1 (5 bases). This CDR3 spans 17 amino acids. Per germline, CDR1 SGHDN and CDR2 FVKESK. V was cut by 3 bases and J by 2 bases, with 17 bases left in between. CDR3: CASSHGWAGKAYNEQFF. Written as DNA, the CDR3 is TGTGCCAGCAGCCATGGTTGGGCAGGGAAGGCCTACAATGAGCAGTTCTTC.

V gene TRBV5-4 combines with J gene TRBJ2-1, with 10 bases aligning to TRBD2. V dropped 0 bases and J dropped 7; count of bases not matched to a gene: 7. The CDR3 runs 16 residues. Germline-derived CDR1 and CDR2 are SGHNT and YYREEE (reference sequence). CDR3 region: CASSLGLAGVYNEQFF. CDR3 in DNA: TGTGCCAGCAGCTTGGGCCTAGCGGGAGTTTATAATGAGCAGTTCTTC.

The rearrangement joins TRBV10-3 to TRBJ2-7; D is possibly TRBD2 (5 bases). Trimming left V 6 bases short and J 4 bases short, with 16 bases between. Germline loops: CDR1 ENHRY, CDR2 SYGVKD. The CDR3 has 14 residues. CDR3 residues: CAIRADSSRYEQYF. CDR3 nucleotides: TGTGCCATCAGGGCGGACTCCTCAAGGTACGAGCAGTACTTC.

J is TRBJ1-5 and V is TRBV28, with D perhaps matching TRBD1 (6 bases). The CDR3 is made up of 14 amino acids. Germline CDR1 is MDHEN and CDR2 is SYDVKM. V lost 4 bases and J 4 bases, leaving 11 bases between the germline ends. CDR3 loop: CASSSPTGNQPQHF. The DNA of the CDR3 is TGTGCCAGCAGTTCACCTACAGGGAATCAGCCCCAGCATTTT.

This clone was counted a few times. V usage is TRBV5-1 and J usage is TRBJ2-5, with TRBD2 matching 14 bases. Germline CDR1 and CDR2: SGHRS and YFSETQ. The CDR3 contains 15 residues. The junction had 4 bases not matched to a gene; V was cut back by 5 bases and J by 4 bases. This chain's CDR3 is CASRQTSGRGETQYF. The CDR3, as DNA: TGCGCCAGCAGACAGACTAGCGGGAGGGGAGAGACCCAGTACTTC.

The chain couples TRBV7-6 to TRBJ2-5; 9 bases agree with TRBD2. The CDR3 extends over 16 amino acids. The germline V gene has CDR1 SGHVS and CDR2 FNYEAQ. V trimming: 1 base; J trimming: 5 bases; junction bases outside the gene matches: 8. Written as DNA, the CDR3 is TGTGCCAGCAGCTTAGTGCTGCGGGGGGGCCCGGAGACCCAGTACTTC. Residues: CASSLVLRGGPETQYF.

The J gene is TRBJ2-7, the V gene TRBV28, with 9 bases lining up with TRBD1. The V and J ends lost 5 bases and 2 bases, in that order; junction bases with no gene match: 10. Germline CDR1 and CDR2: MDHEN and SYDVKM. The CDR3 totals 16 residues. In DNA form, the CDR3 reads TGTGCCAGCAGTCCCCCAGCCGGGACAGGGACCTACGAGCAGTACTTC. It yields the protein CASSPPAGTGTYEQYF.

V gene TRBV5-6 combines with J gene TRBJ2-3; 12 bases are a match to TRBD2. CDR3 size: 18 residues. J lost 1 base, V lost 1 base, and 7 bases had no gene match. Germline values: CDR1 SGHDT, CDR2 YYEEEE. The CDR3 coding sequence is TGTGCCAGCAGCTTGTTACTAGCGGGAGGCATGGGCACAGATACGCAGTATTTT. Amino acid sequence: CASSLLLAGGMGTDTQYF.

The rearrangement links TRBV30 to TRBJ1-1, with 7 bases aligning to TRBD1. CDR1 GTSNPN and CDR2 SVGIG come from the germline V gene (reference sequence). J lost 0 bases, V lost 0 bases, and 10 bases had no gene match. The CDR3 is 17 amino acids. CDR3 loop: CAWSVTKAGGMNTEAFF. CDR3 coding DNA: TGTGCCTGGAGTGTTACTAAGGCAGGGGGAATGAACACTGAAGCTTTCTTT.

This clone was picked up a small number of times. J is TRBJ1-6 and V is TRBV19; TRBD1 matches 8 bases. Germline V gene lookup returns CDR1 LNHDA and CDR2 SQIVND (reference sequence). The ends lost 6 bases at V and 7 bases at J; junction bases unmatched: 14. The CDR3 sequence is 17 residues long. DNA for the CDR3: TGTGCCAGTAGCCCTTCGGACAGGGCGATCCGAAATTCACCCCTCCACTTT. Amino acids: CASSPSDRAIRNSPLHF. Filled out from reference TRBV19 and TRBJ1-6, the complete variable domain reads DGGITQSPKYLFRKEGQNVTLSCEQNLNHDAMYWYRQDPGQGLRLIYYSQIVNDFQKGDIAEGYSVSREKKESFPLTVTSAQKNPTAFYLCASSPSDRAIRNSPLHFGNGTRLTVT.

This chain connects TRBV7-9 to TRBJ1-2; D gene ambiguous. Germline CDR1 and CDR2: SEHNR and FQNEAQ (reference sequence). CDR3 length equals 13 residues. Trimming removed 5 bases at V and 4 bases at J, with 11 bases between. For the CDR3, the DNA is TGTGCCAGCAGCCTCCTCGGGAGCTATGGCTACACCTTC. Translating it yields CASSLLGSYGYTF. Using reference TRBV7-9 and TRBJ1-2 for the parts outside the CDR3, the full variable domain is DTGVSQNPRHKITKRGQNVTFRCDPISEHNRLYWYRQTLGQGPEFLTYFQNEAQLEKSRLLSDRFSAERPKGSFSTLEIQRTEQGDSAMYLCASSLLGSYGYTFGSGTRLTVV.

This clone was seen more than once but under ten times. This CDR3 is CASSWDRGLRELFF. The DNA of the CDR3 is TGTGCCAGCAGTTGGGACAGGGGGTTGAGGGAGCTGTTTTTT. V gene TRBV6-6 combines with J gene TRBJ2-2; TRBD1 matches 11 bases. CDR1 is MNHNY and CDR2 is SVGAGI in the germline V gene (reference sequence). Trimming took 4 bases from V and 9 from J; bases not matched to a gene: 4. The CDR3 covers 14 residues.

The gene calls are TRBV2 and TRBJ1-2; possibly TRBD1 for D (5 bases). The CDR3 sequence is 13 residues long. The V gene lost 3 bases and the J gene lost 4 bases, with 9 bases spanning the gap. The germline V gene has CDR1 SNHLY and CDR2 FYNNEI. The chain's CDR3 is CASSDGGGYGYTF. DNA of the CDR3: TGTGCCAGCAGTGATGGGGGGGGCTATGGCTACACCTTC.

This clone was seen just once. This chain connects TRBV10-3 to TRBJ2-3; the D gene is possibly TRBD1 (6 bases). The V and J ends lost 10 bases and 4 bases respectively, with 21 bases between them. The CDR3 totals 15 residues. Germline V gene lookup returns CDR1 ENHRY and CDR2 SYGVKD. CDR3 sequence (DNA): TGTGCCACCAAAGTCCCAAGACAGGCTCCAGATACGCAGTATTTT. Translating it yields CATKVPRQAPDTQYF.

The chain combines TRBV7-2 with TRBJ1-1; TRBD1 is a possible D gene (5 bases). Deletions cut 8 bases from V and 1 base from J, with 14 bases between. The CDR3 is 14 residues long. Germline loops: CDR1 SGHTA, CDR2 FQGNSA. CDR3 bases: TGTGCCAGCCTCAGCGGGACGAGGAACACTGAAGCTTTCTTT. Encoded protein: CASLSGTRNTEAFF.

The V gene is TRBV5-1, the J gene TRBJ2-7; tentatively, D is TRBD2 (6 bases). This CDR3 contains 14 residues. The germline V gene encodes CDR1 SGHRS and CDR2 YFSETQ. The V end lost 4 bases, the J end lost 2 bases, and 13 bases lay between the germline ends. The CDR3 is CASSGDGGPYEQYF. The CDR3 DNA reads as TGCGCCAGCAGCGGGGACGGGGGACCCTACGAGCAGTACTTC.

This chain connects TRBV12-5 to TRBJ2-1; weak D call: TRBD2 (6 bases). The CDR3 runs to 11 residues. The germline V gene has CDR1 LGHNT and CDR2 FRNRAP. Trimming cost V 8 bases and J 7 bases, with 9 bases left between them. The CDR3 DNA is TGTGCTAGTATGGGGGGTAATGAGCAGTTCTTC. Its protein product is CASMGGNEQFF. The whole variable domain, remainder taken from reference TRBV12-5 and TRBJ2-1, is DARVTQTPRHKVTEMGQEVTMRCQPILGHNTVFWYRQTMMQGLELLAYFRNRAPLDDSGMPKDRFSAEMPDATLATLKIQPSEPRDSAVYFCASMGGNEQFFGPGTRLTVL.

The J gene is TRBJ2-5, the V gene TRBV9, with 7 bases aligning to TRBD2. This CDR3 is built from 14 residues. The J segment lost 3 bases and the V segment lost 0 bases, leaving 2 bases of the junction unmatched. From germline, CDR1 is SGDLS and CDR2 YYNGEE. The CDR3 DNA sequence: TGTGCCAGCAGCGTAGGAACTAGCGAAGAGACCCAGTACTTC. Amino acid sequence: CASSVGTSEETQYF. The whole variable domain, filled in from reference TRBV9 and TRBJ2-5, reads DSGVTQTPKHLITATGQRVTLRCSPRSGDLSVYWYQQSLDQGLQFLIQYYNGEERAKGNILERFSAQQFPDLHSELNLSSLELGDSALYFCASSVGTSEETQYFGPGTRLLVL.

This clone was seen just once. This chain uses TRBV7-2 with TRBJ1-1; 10 positions agree with TRBD1. Germline assignment: CDR1 SGHTA and CDR2 FQGNSA. The CDR3 sequence is 16 residues long. The V segment lost 2 bases and the J segment 7 bases; nucleotides outside the gene matches: 10. The CDR3 nucleotides are TGTGCCAGCAGCTTAAACGGACAGGGGGATTGGGGTGAAGCTTTCTTT. As protein: CASSLNGQGDWGEAFF.

The chain carries TRBV4-3 and TRBJ2-1; TRBD1 is a possible D gene (6 bases). CDR3 length: 18 residues. V was trimmed by 0 bases and J by 1 base, leaving 16 bases between them. Germline V lookup: CDR1 LGHNA, CDR2 YSLEER. CDR3 in amino acids: CASSQDWDNPTSYNEQFF. CDR3 DNA: TGCGCCAGCAGCCAAGATTGGGACAACCCGACTTCCTACAATGAGCAGTTCTTC.

The V gene is TRBV30, the J gene TRBJ2-3, with TRBD2 as a possible D gene (6 bases). The length of the CDR3 is 15 residues. The V end was cut by 0 bases, the J end by 1 base, with 11 bases between. Germline V CDR1 and CDR2: GTSNPN, SVGIG (reference sequence). The CDR3 sequence is CAWSVGAGRTDTQYF. The CDR3 nucleotides are TGTGCCTGGAGTGTGGGTGCGGGGCGCACAGATACGCAGTATTTT. Using reference TRBV30 and TRBJ2-3 for the parts outside the CDR3, the full variable domain is SQTIHQWPATLVQPVGSPLSLECTVEGTSNPNLYWYRQAAGRGLQLLFYSVGIGQISSEVPQNLSASRPQDRQFILSSKKLLLSDSGFYLCAWSVGAGRTDTQYFGPGTRLTVL.